A single sample gave rise to the 21 T cell receptor beta chains below, sequenced in a study of blood T cell repertoires in COVID-19. Profiling relied on immunoSEQ multiplex PCR, and the TCRdb table lists in-frame clones only, not all of them. This table holds about 270,000 clones, roughly 85% found once. The sample consisted of PBMCs or T cells enriched from blood (not recorded which). The receptors stem from a woman between 45 and 60 years old with acute COVID-19.

The CDR3 DNA reads TGTGCCAGCAGTACCCTAGCGGGGGGTAACGAGCAGTACTTC. This gives the protein CASSTLAGGNEQYF. The V gene is TRBV6-5, the J gene TRBJ2-7; 11 bases agree with TRBD2. J gave up 5 bases and V 5 bases, and 5 bases lay outside the gene matches. CDR1 is MNHEY, CDR2 SVGAGI, per germline. CDR3 length: 14 residues.

The rearrangement links TRBV3-1 (or the pseudogene TRBV3-2) to TRBJ1-1; maybe TRBD1 (6 bases). The V end was cut by 1 base, the J end by 1 base, with 22 bases between. The CDR3 has 19 residues. From germline, CDR1 is LGHDT and CDR2 YNNKEL (reference sequence). In DNA form, the CDR3 reads TGTGCCAGCAGCCAAGGAGACTTGGTACAGGGAAAAGGGAACACTGAAGCTTTCTTT. This codes for CASSQGDLVQGKGNTEAFF.

Note on this clone: Other nucleotide sequences in the sample specify the same CDR3. The chain recombines TRBV12-5 with TRBJ1-3, with 7 bases aligning to TRBD1. Germline V gene lookup returns CDR1 LGHNT and CDR2 FRNRAP. The junction had 1 base not matched to a gene; V was cut back by 5 bases and J by 0 bases. The length of the CDR3 is 14 residues. The CDR3 DNA reads as TGTGCTAGTGGTACAGGGGACTCTGGAAACACCATATATTTT. This sequence encodes CASGTGDSGNTIYF.

The sample holds one count of this clone. The rearrangement uses TRBV29-1 and TRBJ2-7; 9 bases agree with TRBD1. Trimming at V came to 6 bases and at J to 5 bases, leaving 11 bases not matched to a gene. The CDR3 is 14 amino acids. Per germline, CDR1 SQVTM and CDR2 ANQGSEA. The CDR3 spells CSVPGQGNSHEQYF. The CDR3 nucleotides read TGCAGCGTACCCGGACAGGGGAATTCCCACGAGCAGTACTTC.

The chain links TRBV7-6 to TRBJ1-3; a possible D gene is TRBD1 (6 bases). The CDR3 has 15 residues. V was shortened by 5 bases and J by 2 bases, with 13 bases between the two germline ends. Germline CDR1 is SGHVS and CDR2 is FNYEAQ. The DNA for the CDR3 is TGTGCCAGCAGCCACCCGGACAGTACTGGAAACACCATATATTTT. Protein: CASSHPDSTGNTIYF.

In this sample, this clone turned up a few times. Distinct nucleotide sequences in the sample also encode this CDR3. J is TRBJ1-6 and V is TRBV18; 7 nucleotides line up with TRBD1. CDR1 KGHSH and CDR2 LQKENI come from the germline V gene. Trimming cost V 2 bases and J 5 bases; bases outside gene matches: 3. The CDR3 sequence is 15 residues long. CDR3: CASSPGTVNNSPLHF. In nucleotides, the CDR3 is TGTGCCAGCTCACCAGGGACAGTTAATAATTCACCCCTCCACTTT.

The CDR3 DNA reads as TGTGCCAGCAGCGTAGTTACAGGGGATGGCTACACCTTC. The encoded protein is CASSVVTGDGYTF. V gene TRBV9 combines with J gene TRBJ1-2; the match to TRBD1 covers 7 bases. Germline-derived CDR1 and CDR2 are SGDLS and YYNGEE. CDR3 length equals 13 residues. V lost 0 bases, J lost 6 bases, and 2 bases stayed unmatched. Based on the CDR3 plus reference TRBV9 and TRBJ1-2, the full variable domain is DSGVTQTPKHLITATGQRVTLRCSPRSGDLSVYWYQQSLDQGLQFLIQYYNGEERAKGNILERFSAQQFPDLHSELNLSSLELGDSALYFCASSVVTGDGYTFGSGTRLTVV.

The gene calls are TRBV19 and TRBJ1-1; D possibly corresponds to TRBD1 (5 bases). Germline loops: CDR1 LNHDA, CDR2 SQIVND (reference sequence). V gave up 3 bases and J gave up 5 bases, with 10 bases separating them. CDR3 length: 13 amino acids. Written as DNA, the CDR3 is TGTGCCAGTAGTATGACAGAAGGGACTGAAGCTTTCTTT. Its translation: CASSMTEGTEAFF.

The chain has TRBV30 and TRBJ1-4; D is uncertain. Germline assignment: CDR1 GTSNPN and CDR2 SVGIG (reference sequence). V was shortened by 0 bases and J by 6 bases, with 11 bases between the two germline ends. This CDR3 contains 14 residues. The DNA of the CDR3 is TGTGCCTGGAGTGTACGAGTAACCGATGAAAAACTGTTTTTT. It yields the protein CAWSVRVTDEKLFF.

The chain has TRBV6-5 and TRBJ1-2, with D tentatively TRBD1 (6 bases). The V gene lost 0 bases and the J gene lost 4 bases, with 9 bases spanning the gap. This CDR3 has 14 residues. The germline CDR1 and CDR2 sequences are MNHEY and SVGAGI. CDR3: CASSYSRQVYGYTF. CDR3 coding DNA: TGTGCCAGCAGTTACTCGAGACAGGTCTATGGCTACACCTTC.

V is TRBV4-3 and J is TRBJ1-1, with D possibly TRBD1 on 6 matching bases. The germline V and J ends were trimmed by 4 bases and 2 bases, with 14 bases remaining between them. Germline CDR1 is LGHNA and CDR2 is YSLEER. The CDR3 is 15 amino acids. CDR3 bases: TGCGCCAGCAGCCTAGCGGGACAAATAAACACTGAAGCTTTCTTT. As protein: CASSLAGQINTEAFF.

The chain employs TRBV21-1 and TRBJ1-2; the table's D call, TRBD1, has no DNA check behind it. TRBV21-1 is deemed a pseudogene. The length of the CDR3 is 16 residues. The CDR3, as DNA: TGTGCCAGCAGCCCTCGGGACAGGGGATGTAACTATGGCTACACCTTC. Amino acids: CASSPRDRGCNYGYTF.

This rearrangement joins TRBV7-3 to TRBJ2-2; D may be TRBD1 (5 bases). The length of the CDR3 is 16 residues. The germline V gene has CDR1 SGHTA and CDR2 FQGTGA. V lost 3 bases and J 4 bases, leaving 15 bases between the germline ends. The CDR3: CASSLYAGLGTGELFF. The CDR3 bases are TGTGCCAGCAGCTTGTATGCAGGGTTGGGCACCGGGGAGCTGTTTTTT.

J is TRBJ2-1 and V is TRBV30; D is perhaps TRBD2 (7 bases). V shed 0 bases and J shed 3 bases, with 15 bases lying between them. Germline CDR1 GTSNPN, CDR2 SVGIG (reference sequence). The CDR3 is made up of 16 amino acids. CDR3 DNA sequence: TGTGCCTGGAGTGTAGGGGGGGGAACCTTCTACAATGAGCAGTTCTTC. Protein sequence: CAWSVGGGTFYNEQFF.

V usage is TRBV5-5 and J usage is TRBJ2-1; 8 bases fit TRBD2. The ends lost 0 bases at V and 13 bases at J; junction bases unmatched: 18. Germline assignment: CDR1 SGHKS and CDR2 YYEKEE (reference sequence). The CDR3 is made up of 17 amino acids. The CDR3 loop is CASSLASGFRGGDRQFF. The CDR3 nucleotides read TGTGCCAGCAGCTTGGCATCTGGGTTCCGGGGGGGCGATCGACAGTTCTTC. Filled out from reference TRBV5-5 and TRBJ2-1, the complete variable domain reads DAGVTQSPTHLIKTRGQQVTLRCSPISGHKSVSWYQQVLGQGPQFIFQYYEKEERGRGNFPDRFSARQFPNYSSELNVNALLLGDSALYLCASSLASGFRGGDRQFFGPGTRLTVL.

This chain connects TRBV18 to TRBJ1-5, with TRBD1 matching over 7 bases. Germline loops: CDR1 KGHSH, CDR2 LQKENI. The CDR3 contains 15 residues. The V gene end was trimmed by 6 bases and the J gene end by 5 bases; junction bases not matched to a gene: 10. The CDR3 loop is CASSPGADRDQPQHF. In nucleotides, the CDR3 is TGTGCCAGCTCCCCAGGGGCCGACAGGGATCAGCCCCAGCATTTT.

The chain uses TRBV7-6 and TRBJ2-6; TRBD1 matches at 11 bases. The CDR3 runs to 20 residues. Looked up from germline, CDR1 is SGHVS and CDR2 is FNYEAQ. V was clipped by 5 bases and J by 2 bases; unmatched bases: 14. The CDR3 DNA reads as TGTGCCAGCAGCCCCCTAGCTGATGGGACAGGGGGGACTGGGGCCAACGTCCTGACTTTC. The encoded protein is CASSPLADGTGGTGANVLTF.

This CDR3 is CASSLGAGMFPNSPLHF. The DNA of the CDR3 is TGTGCCAGCAGCTTGGGGGCAGGGATGTTTCCTAATTCACCCCTCCACTTT. The J gene is TRBJ1-6, the V gene TRBV5-6; D is perhaps TRBD1 (5 bases). CDR3 length equals 17 residues. Germline values: CDR1 SGHDT, CDR2 YYEEEE. Trimming removed 0 bases from V and 6 bases from J, with 16 bases in between.

The chain uses TRBV9 and TRBJ1-4; 8 bases are shared with TRBD1. Germline-derived CDR1 and CDR2 are SGDLS and YYNGEE. V lost 4 bases to trimming and J lost 3 bases; unmatched junction nucleotides: 5. This CDR3 is 15 amino acids long. DNA of the CDR3: TGTGCCAGCAGCCCGACAGGGGCGGCTAATGAAAAACTGTTTTTT. Amino acids: CASSPTGAANEKLFF.

The gene calls are TRBV5-1 and TRBJ2-3; D is uncertain. CDR3 length: 14 residues. CDR1 is SGHRS and CDR2 is YFSETQ in the germline V gene. Trimming pared 5 bases from V and 2 bases from J, leaving 12 bases between. The CDR3: CASSDSIHTDTQYF. In nucleotides, the CDR3 is TGCGCCAGCAGTGACTCGATACACACAGATACGCAGTATTTT.

This clone was seen a single time. The chain has TRBV11-2 and TRBJ2-7, with 8 bases that match TRBD1. V dropped 5 bases and J dropped 0; count of bases not matched to a gene: 6. The germline gives CDR1 SGHAT, CDR2 FQNNGV. This CDR3 has 15 residues. The CDR3 loop is CASSQATGGSYEQYF. Here the CDR3 DNA reads TGTGCCAGCAGCCAGGCCACAGGGGGCTCCTACGAGCAGTACTTC.